Here is one T cell receptor (beta chain) with its context. Antigen unknown. Naive CD8 isolation took CD45RO-negative cells positively selected for CCR7 and excluded terminally differentiated effector memory CD45RA+ cells. Participating donors were healthy, HIV-negative adults free of recent acute infections or vaccinations. Adult Caucasians living in Nashville, Tennessee made up all of the donors. The entry originates in a study of shared clonotypes between healthy human individuals. Study outcomes and limitations: The rarefaction results pointed to incomplete sorted-subset sequencing despite large depth.

Sequenced by immunoSEQ multiplex PCR; TCRdb stores in-frame clones only, minus some. The sample holds nearly 2 million clones; about 95% are singletons and the top ten take 0.9% to 1.5%. The CDR3 contains 15 residues. Looked up from germline, CDR1 is SGHDN and CDR2 is FVKESK. V lost 2 bases to trimming and J lost 0 bases, with 5 bases between them. This sequence was found in a man between 18 and 35 years old in good health. Sequencing was performed on naive CD8+ T cells sorted from blood. This chain connects TRBV14 to TRBJ1-6; D call uncertain. The DNA of the CDR3 is TGTGCCAGCAGCCAATTCAGCTCCTATAATTCACCCCTCCACTTT. It specifies CASSQFSSYNSPLHF.